Reported below is one TCR beta chain. Its antigen is unidentified. This entry is derived from a study of beta chain features in type 1 diabetes. Study background: Cells sorted and examined across all samples totaled over 95 million. Overall study findings and caveats: High-TCR-expressing cells could be over-represented by cDNA sequencing. In every one of the four CD4+ subsets, TCRB CDR3s were moderately but significantly shorter in Type 1 diabetes patients.

CDR3 length: 15 residues. CDR1 MNHEY and CDR2 SMNVEV come from the germline V gene (reference sequence). The trim removed 4 bases at V and 4 bases at J, leaving 10 bases unmatched. Expressed TCRB transcripts got sequenced, as all isolated RNA was reverse transcribed. Assay: immunoSEQ multiplex PCR; the TCRdb copy retains only in-frame clones and omits some. Among around 260,000 clones listed, around 21% were seen once. Central memory, naive, regulatory and stem cell-like memory CD4+ cells were sorted by CD45RO/CCR7/CD25/CD127/CD95/CD27. The TCR originated in a woman aged 40 to 50 with type 1 diabetes. The sequencing input was naive CD4+ T cells from blood. The chain is built from TRBV27 and TRBJ2-7; 7 nucleotides line up with TRBD2. CDR3 amino acids: CASSSPGGGPYEQYF. In DNA form, the CDR3 reads TGTGCCAGCAGTTCCCCAGGCGGGGGACCATACGAGCAGTACTTC.